Listed below are T cell receptor beta chains from one sample, sequenced in a study of CD8 T cells in Susac syndrome. TCRdb re-derived calls from the immunoSEQ multiplex PCR reads in MiXCR, one entry per CDR3 protein. Of 300,000 or so distinct CDR3 sequences detected, 92% appear once; the ten largest clones hold roughly 0.059%. The sequenced sample was CD4+ T cells from PBMCs. The source of these receptors is a human donor with multiple sclerosis. The CDR3 runs from the conserved cysteine through the conserved F or W. A D gene is named only where the DNA matches it firmly. Size is stated for part of the rows, as once, few or many counts, or as a class when the clone is expanded.

v_call	clone_size	j_call	d_call	cdr3_nt	cdr3_aa
TRBV3-1	.	TRBJ1-2	.	TGTGCCAGCAGCCAAGCCCAGACATCCCCTAGATATGGCTACACCTTC	CASSQAQTSPRYGYTF
TRBV28	.	TRBJ1-4	TRBD1	TGTGCCAGCAGTTTGAGGGGGCTAGATGAAAAACTGTTTTTT	CASSLRGLDEKLFF
TRBV15	.	TRBJ1-1	.	TGTGCCGTGACAGGCGTGAGGGGCACTGAAGCTTTCTTT	CAVTGVRGTEAFF
TRBV7-2	.	TRBJ2-7	TRBD2	TGTGCCAGCAGTCAAGGACTAGCGGAGACCTACGAGCAGTACTTC	CASSQGLAETYEQYF
TRBV11-2	.	TRBJ2-7	.	TGTGCCAGCAGACCCTTAGGAGCGGAGGCCTACGAGCAGTACTTC	CASRPLGAEAYEQYF
TRBV20-1	.	TRBJ2-3	.	TGCAGTGCTAGAGTCCAGTCAGATACGCAGTATTTT	CSARVQSDTQYF
TRBV7-9	.	TRBJ1-1	.	TGTGCCAGCAGCCCCCGCGGTGGGGCAACGAACACTGAAGCTTTCTTT	CASSPRGGATNTEAFF
TRBV20-1	.	TRBJ2-1	TRBD2	TGCAGTGCTAGAGCGGGGGGGCCTTCCAATGAGCAGTTCTTC	CSARAGGPSNEQFF
TRBV7-2	.	TRBJ2-5	.	TGTGCCAGCAGCTTCTCCGGGACACCAAAGGGAGAGACCCAGTACTTC	CASSFSGTPKGETQYF
TRBV6-5	.	TRBJ1-2	.	TGTGCCAGCACCGCAGGCCCTAACTATGGCTACACCTTC	CASTAGPNYGYTF
TRBV24-1	.	TRBJ2-5	.	TGTGCCACCAGTGAAGCCGTAGGAAGACGAGAGACCCAGTACTTC	CATSEAVGRRETQYF
TRBV10-1	once	TRBJ2-7	.	TGCGCCAGCAGTGAGTCGGGGCAGCCCTACGAGCAGTACTTC	CASSESGQPYEQYF
TRBV18	once	TRBJ1-3	.	TGTGCCAGCTCACCCGCGGGACGCGGAAACACCATATATTTT	CASSPAGRGNTIYF
TRBV12-3/TRBV12-4	.	TRBJ2-7	.	TGTGCCAGCACCCTTTCCGGGACCGTCGCCTACGAGCAGTACTTC	CASTLSGTVAYEQYF
TRBV11-2	once	TRBJ2-2	.	TGTGCCAGCAGCTCTAGGCCGGACGGGGAGCTGTTTTTT	CASSSRPDGELFF
TRBV30	.	TRBJ2-7	TRBD1	TGTGCCTGGAGTGCCCAGGACAGGGAAGGGCAGTACTTC	CAWSAQDREGQYF
TRBV27	.	TRBJ2-2	.	TGTGCCAGCAGGCGGAGGGAGCGGTCCGGGGAGCTGTTTTTT	CASRRRERSGELFF
TRBV30	.	TRBJ2-7	.	TGTGCCTGGAAGATTAACCGGGACACCCCCTACGAGCAGTACTTC	CAWKINRDTPYEQYF
TRBV7-9	once	TRBJ1-2	.	TGTGCCAGCAGCTTAGCCGCCAGCTATGGCTACACCTTC	CASSLAASYGYTF
TRBV3-1	once	TRBJ2-4	.	TGTGCCAGCAGCCAAGAGGGGCCCTCCAAAATTCAGTACTTC	CASSQEGPSKIQYF
TRBV7-9	once	TRBJ1-1	TRBD1	TGTGCCAGCAGCTTGACAGGGGTGGACACTGAAGCTTTCTTT	CASSLTGVDTEAFF
TRBV11-2	.	TRBJ2-5	.	TGTGCCAGCAGCACCGTGCGGGTTATCGAGACCCAGTACTTC	CASSTVRVIETQYF
TRBV2	.	TRBJ2-5	.	TGTGCCAGCAGTGAACAGGCGGGGTGGAGGCAAGAGACCCAGTACTTC	CASSEQAGWRQETQYF
TRBV6-2/TRBV6-3	.	TRBJ1-2	.	TGTGCCAGCAGTTACAGGACTAACTATGGCTACACCTTC	CASSYRTNYGYTF
TRBV19	.	TRBJ1-2	.	TGTGCCAGTAGTGAGGAAGGACAGCGAACGAACTATGGCTACACCTTC	CASSEEGQRTNYGYTF
TRBV30	.	TRBJ1-1	.	TGTGCCTGGAGTCTGGGGCTGAACACTGAAGCTTTCTTT	CAWSLGLNTEAFF
TRBV6-1	.	TRBJ2-6	.	TGTGCCAGCAGTGAAATGACTCTATCCAACGTCCTGACTTTC	CASSEMTLSNVLTF
TRBV7-9	.	TRBJ2-5	.	TGTGCCAGCAGCTTCGGGGTAGAGACCCAGTACTTC	CASSFGVETQYF